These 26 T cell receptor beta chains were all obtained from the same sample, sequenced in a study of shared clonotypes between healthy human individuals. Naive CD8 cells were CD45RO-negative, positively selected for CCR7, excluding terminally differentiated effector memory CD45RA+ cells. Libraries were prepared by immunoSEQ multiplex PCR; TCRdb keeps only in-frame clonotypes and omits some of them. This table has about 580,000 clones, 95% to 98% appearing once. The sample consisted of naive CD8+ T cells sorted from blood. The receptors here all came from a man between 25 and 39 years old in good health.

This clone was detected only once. CDR3 coding DNA: TGTGCCACCACCGGGACGAAAGGCGGGCAGCCCCAGCATTTT. It is translated as CATTGTKGGQPQHF. The rearrangement links TRBV6-6 to TRBJ1-5; D possibly corresponds to TRBD1 (5 bases). The CDR3 covers 14 residues. Germline-derived CDR1 and CDR2 are MNHNY and SVGAGI (reference sequence). V was clipped by 10 bases and J by 7 bases, with 20 bases between them.

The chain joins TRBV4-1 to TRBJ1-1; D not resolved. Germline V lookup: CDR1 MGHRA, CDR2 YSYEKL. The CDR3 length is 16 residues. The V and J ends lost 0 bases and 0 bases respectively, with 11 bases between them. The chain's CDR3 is CASSQDHGRVNTEAFF. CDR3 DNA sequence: TGCGCCAGCAGCCAAGATCATGGTAGGGTGAACACTGAAGCTTTCTTT.

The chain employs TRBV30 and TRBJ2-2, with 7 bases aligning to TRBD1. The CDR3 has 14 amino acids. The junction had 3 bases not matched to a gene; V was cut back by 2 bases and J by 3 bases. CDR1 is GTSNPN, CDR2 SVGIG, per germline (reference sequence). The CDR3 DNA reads TGTGCCTGGAGTACGGGACAGTACACCGGGGAGCTGTTTTTT. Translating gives CAWSTGQYTGELFF.

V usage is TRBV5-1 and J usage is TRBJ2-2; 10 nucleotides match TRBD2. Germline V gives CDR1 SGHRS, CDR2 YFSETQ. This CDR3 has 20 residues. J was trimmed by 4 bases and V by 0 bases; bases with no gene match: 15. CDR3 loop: CASSLEGSSGSKTGTGELFF. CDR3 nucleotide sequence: TGCGCCAGCAGCTTGGAAGGGTCTAGCGGGAGTAAGACCGGCACCGGGGAGCTGTTTTTT.

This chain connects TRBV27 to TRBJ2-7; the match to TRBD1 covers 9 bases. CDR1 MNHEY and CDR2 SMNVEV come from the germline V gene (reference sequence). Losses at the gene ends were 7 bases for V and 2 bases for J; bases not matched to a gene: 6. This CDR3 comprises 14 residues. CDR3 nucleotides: TGTGCCAGCACCCCGGGACAGGGAGCCTACGAGCAGTACTTC. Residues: CASTPGQGAYEQYF.

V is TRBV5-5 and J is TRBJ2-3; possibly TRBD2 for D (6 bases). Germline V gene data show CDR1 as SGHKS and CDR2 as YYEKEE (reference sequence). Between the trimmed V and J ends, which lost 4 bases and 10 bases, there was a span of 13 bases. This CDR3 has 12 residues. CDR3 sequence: CASSMGGGAQYF. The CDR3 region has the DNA TGTGCCAGCAGCATGGGTGGCGGGGCGCAGTATTTT.

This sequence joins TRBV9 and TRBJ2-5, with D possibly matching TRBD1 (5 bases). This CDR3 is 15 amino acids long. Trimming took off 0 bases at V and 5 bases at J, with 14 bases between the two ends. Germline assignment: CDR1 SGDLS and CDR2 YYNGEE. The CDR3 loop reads CASSVGGRVGETQYF. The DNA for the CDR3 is TGTGCCAGCAGCGTAGGTGGCAGGGTGGGGGAGACCCAGTACTTC.

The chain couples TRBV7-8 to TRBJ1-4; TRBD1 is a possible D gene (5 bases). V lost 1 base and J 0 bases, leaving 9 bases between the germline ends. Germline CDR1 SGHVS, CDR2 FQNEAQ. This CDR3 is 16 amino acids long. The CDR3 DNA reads TGTGCCAGCAGCTTAGGCGACAGTGCAACTAATGAAAAACTGTTTTTT. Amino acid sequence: CASSLGDSATNEKLFF.

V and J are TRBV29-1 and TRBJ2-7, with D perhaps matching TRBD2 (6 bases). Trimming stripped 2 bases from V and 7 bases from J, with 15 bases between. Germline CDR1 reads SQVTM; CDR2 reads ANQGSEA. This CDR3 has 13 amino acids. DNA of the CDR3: TGCAGCGTTGAAACGGGCGGGGCGGTGGAGCAGTACTTC. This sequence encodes CSVETGGAVEQYF.

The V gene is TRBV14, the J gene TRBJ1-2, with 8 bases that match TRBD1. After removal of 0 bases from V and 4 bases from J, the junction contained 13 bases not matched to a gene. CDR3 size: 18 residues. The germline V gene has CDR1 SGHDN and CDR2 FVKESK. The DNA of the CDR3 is TGTGCCAGCAGCCAAGATTGGGGACAGGATAACCTTTTCTATGGCTACACCTTC. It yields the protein CASSQDWGQDNLFYGYTF.

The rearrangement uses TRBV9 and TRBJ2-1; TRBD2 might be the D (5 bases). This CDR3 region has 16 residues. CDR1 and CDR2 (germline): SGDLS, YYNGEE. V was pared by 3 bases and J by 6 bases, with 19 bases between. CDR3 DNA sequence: TGTGCCAGCAGCGCGGGGTGGAATTTGGTAATCAATGAGCAGTTCTTC. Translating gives CASSAGWNLVINEQFF. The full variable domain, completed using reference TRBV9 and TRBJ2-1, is DSGVTQTPKHLITATGQRVTLRCSPRSGDLSVYWYQQSLDQGLQFLIQYYNGEERAKGNILERFSAQQFPDLHSELNLSSLELGDSALYFCASSAGWNLVINEQFFGPGTRLTVL.

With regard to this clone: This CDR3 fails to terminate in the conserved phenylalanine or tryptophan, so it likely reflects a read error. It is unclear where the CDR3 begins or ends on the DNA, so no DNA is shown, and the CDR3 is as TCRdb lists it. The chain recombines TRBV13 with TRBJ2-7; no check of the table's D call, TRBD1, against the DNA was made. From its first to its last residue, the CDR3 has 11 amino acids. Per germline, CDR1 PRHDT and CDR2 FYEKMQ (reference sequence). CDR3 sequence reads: CASTGSGFWSI.

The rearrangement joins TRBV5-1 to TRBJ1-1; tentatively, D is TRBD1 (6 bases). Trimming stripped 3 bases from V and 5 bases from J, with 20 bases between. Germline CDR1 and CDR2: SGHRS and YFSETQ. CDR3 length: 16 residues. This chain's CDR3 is CASSWEQGAAGTEAFF. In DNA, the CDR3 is TGCGCCAGCAGCTGGGAACAGGGTGCTGCTGGGACTGAAGCTTTCTTT.

Here the CDR3 reads CSVEDAGESTDTQYF. CDR3 coding DNA: TGCAGCGTTGAAGATGCGGGAGAGAGCACAGATACGCAGTATTTT. This sequence joins TRBV29-1 and TRBJ2-3; TRBD2 matches 7 bases. This CDR3 contains 15 residues. Per germline, CDR1 SQVTM and CDR2 ANQGSEA. The V gene end was trimmed by 0 bases and the J gene end by 0 bases; junction bases not matched to a gene: 3.

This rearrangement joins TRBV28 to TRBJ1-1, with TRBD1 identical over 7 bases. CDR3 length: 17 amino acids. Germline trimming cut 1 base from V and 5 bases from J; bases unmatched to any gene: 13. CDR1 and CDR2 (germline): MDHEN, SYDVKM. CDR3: CASSLYLPQGEGTEAFF. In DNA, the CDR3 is TGTGCCAGCAGTTTATACCTCCCCCAGGGGGAAGGGACTGAAGCTTTCTTT.

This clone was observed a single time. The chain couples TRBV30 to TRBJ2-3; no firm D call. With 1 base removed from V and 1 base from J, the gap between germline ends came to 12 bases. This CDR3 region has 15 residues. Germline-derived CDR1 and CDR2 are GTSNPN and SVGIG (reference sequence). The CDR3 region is CAWSAYGWGTDTQYF. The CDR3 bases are TGTGCCTGGAGTGCTTACGGGTGGGGCACAGATACGCAGTATTTT.

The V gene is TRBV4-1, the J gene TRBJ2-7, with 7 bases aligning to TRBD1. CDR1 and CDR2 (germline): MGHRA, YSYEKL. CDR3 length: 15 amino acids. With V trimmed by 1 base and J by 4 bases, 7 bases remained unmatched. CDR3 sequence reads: CASSQVGTETYEQYF. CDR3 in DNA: TGCGCCAGCAGCCAAGTCGGGACAGAGACATACGAGCAGTACTTC.

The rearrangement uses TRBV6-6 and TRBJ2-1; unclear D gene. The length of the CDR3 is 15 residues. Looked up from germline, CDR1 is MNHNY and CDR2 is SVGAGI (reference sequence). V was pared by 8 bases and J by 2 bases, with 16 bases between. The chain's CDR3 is CASSWTAVTYNEQFF. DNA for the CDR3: TGTGCCAGCTCATGGACGGCCGTCACCTACAATGAGCAGTTCTTC.

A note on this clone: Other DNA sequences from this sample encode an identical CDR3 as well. The chain's CDR3 is CASSYGGPNEQFF. In nucleotides, the CDR3 is TGTGCCAGCAGCTACGGGGGTCCCAATGAGCAGTTCTTC. The V and J genes are TRBV7-2 and TRBJ2-1; the D gene is possibly TRBD2 (6 bases). CDR1 SGHTA and CDR2 FQGNSA come from the germline V gene. This CDR3 contains 13 residues. The V and J ends lost 4 bases and 6 bases respectively, with 10 bases between them.

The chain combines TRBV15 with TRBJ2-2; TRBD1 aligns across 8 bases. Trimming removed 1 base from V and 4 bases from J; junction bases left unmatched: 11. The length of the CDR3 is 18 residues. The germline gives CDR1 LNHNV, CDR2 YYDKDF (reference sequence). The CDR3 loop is CATSRVETGVFATGELFF. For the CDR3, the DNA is TGTGCCACCAGCAGAGTTGAGACAGGGGTTTTCGCCACCGGGGAGCTGTTTTTT.

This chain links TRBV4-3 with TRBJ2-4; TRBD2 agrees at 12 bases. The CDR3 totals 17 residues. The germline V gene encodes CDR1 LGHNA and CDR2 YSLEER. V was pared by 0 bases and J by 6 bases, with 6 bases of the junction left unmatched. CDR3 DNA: TGCGCCAGCAGCCAAGACTGGCTAGCGGGAGGGGGAAACATTCAGTACTTC. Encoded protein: CASSQDWLAGGGNIQYF.

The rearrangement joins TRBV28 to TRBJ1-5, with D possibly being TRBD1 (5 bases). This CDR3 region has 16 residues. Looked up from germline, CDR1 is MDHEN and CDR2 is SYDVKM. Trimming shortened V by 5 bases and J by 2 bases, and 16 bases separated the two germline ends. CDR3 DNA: TGTGCCAGCAGTAGATTTTACCCGGGGGGCAATCAGCCCCAGCATTTT. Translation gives CASSRFYPGGNQPQHF.

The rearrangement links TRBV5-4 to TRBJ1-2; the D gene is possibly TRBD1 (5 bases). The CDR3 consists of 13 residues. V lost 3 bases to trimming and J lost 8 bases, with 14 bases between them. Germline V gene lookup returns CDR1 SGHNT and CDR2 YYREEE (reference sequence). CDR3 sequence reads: CASSSGDLGGYTF. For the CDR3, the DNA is TGTGCCAGCAGCTCCGGGGACCTCGGGGGCTACACCTTC.

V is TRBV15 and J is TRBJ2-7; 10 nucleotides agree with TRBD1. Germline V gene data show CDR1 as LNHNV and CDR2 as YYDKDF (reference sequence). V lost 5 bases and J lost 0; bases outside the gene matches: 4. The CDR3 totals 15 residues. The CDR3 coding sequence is TGTGCCACCAGCCCCGACAGGGGGCCCTCCTACGAGCAGTACTTC. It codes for CATSPDRGPSYEQYF.

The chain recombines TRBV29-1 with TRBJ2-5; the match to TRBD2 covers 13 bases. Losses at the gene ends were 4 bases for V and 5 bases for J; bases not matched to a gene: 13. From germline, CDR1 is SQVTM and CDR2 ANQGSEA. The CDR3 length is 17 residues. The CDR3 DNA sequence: TGCAGCGTTGTTGGACTAGCGGGAGTGGTGGGGTGGGAGACCCAGTACTTC. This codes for CSVVGLAGVVGWETQYF.

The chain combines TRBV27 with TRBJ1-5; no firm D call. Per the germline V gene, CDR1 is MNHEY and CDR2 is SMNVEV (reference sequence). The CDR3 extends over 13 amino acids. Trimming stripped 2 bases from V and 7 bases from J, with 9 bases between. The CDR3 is CASSLGSLQPQHF. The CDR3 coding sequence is TGTGCCAGCAGTTTAGGCAGCCTCCAGCCCCAGCATTTT.